The 18 T cell receptor beta chains listed next were all sequenced from one sample in a study of blood T cell repertoires in COVID-19. The repertoire was sequenced with immunoSEQ multiplex PCR; TCRdb's copy has only in-frame clones and lacks some. The table has 200,000 to 300,000 clones, around 86% seen once. Sequencing was carried out using peripheral blood. Receptor source: an older woman with COVID-19, enrolled during active disease.

For this clone: The sample holds other DNA sequences that translate to the same CDR3. The CDR3 reads CASSVTSTTGELFF. The CDR3 nucleotides read TGTGCCAGCAGCGTAACGTCTACCACCGGGGAGCTGTTTTTT. The gene calls are TRBV9 and TRBJ2-2, with unresolved D. From germline, CDR1 is SGDLS and CDR2 YYNGEE. V shed 1 base and J shed 4 bases, with 8 bases lying between them. CDR3 length: 14 residues.

This clone has a single count. The chain carries TRBV15 and TRBJ2-3; the match to TRBD1 covers 8 bases. CDR1 and CDR2 from the germline V gene are LNHNV and YYDKDF (reference sequence). J lost 2 bases, V lost 5 bases, and 9 bases had no gene match. The CDR3 has 16 residues. The CDR3 sequence: CATSVRTGRHTDTQYF. The CDR3 bases are TGTGCCACCAGCGTTAGGACAGGGCGCCACACAGATACGCAGTATTTT.

The chain carries TRBV6-5 and TRBJ1-1; D possibly corresponds to TRBD1 (5 bases). The length of the CDR3 is 14 residues. CDR1 and CDR2 (germline): MNHEY, SVGAGI. V was pared by 6 bases and J by 8 bases, with 19 bases between. The CDR3 sequence: CASSFSQGSAEAFF. CDR3 bases: TGTGCCAGCAGCTTCAGTCAGGGATCCGCCGAAGCTTTCTTT.

J is TRBJ2-6 and V is TRBV18; D is unresolved. Germline assignment: CDR1 KGHSH and CDR2 LQKENI. This CDR3 has 15 residues. Trimming pared 0 bases from V and 5 bases from J, leaving 8 bases between. The CDR3 sequence: CASSPPSVWANVLTF. The CDR3 DNA reads as TGTGCCAGCTCACCACCTTCCGTCTGGGCCAACGTCCTGACTTTC.

The chain couples TRBV28 to TRBJ2-7; D is perhaps TRBD2 (6 bases). The ends were cut back, 6 bases at V and 5 bases at J, with 17 bases in the middle. The germline V gene has CDR1 MDHEN and CDR2 SYDVKM. The CDR3 contains 14 residues. The CDR3, as DNA: TGTGCCAGCAGACCTGGAGGGCCGGGGCACGAGCAGTACTTC. This encodes CASRPGGPGHEQYF.

This clone was picked up one time. The CDR3 DNA reads as TGTGCCAGTGGAGGGCGATTCGCTAACTATGGCTACACCTTC. Amino acid sequence: CASGGRFANYGYTF. The chain recombines TRBV28 with TRBJ1-2, with unresolved D. The CDR3 has 14 amino acids. Germline-derived CDR1 and CDR2 are MDHEN and SYDVKM. V was shortened by 9 bases and J by 0 bases, with 14 bases between the two germline ends.

This chain joins TRBV6-6 and TRBJ2-2; 8 nucleotides align to TRBD2. J was trimmed by 0 bases and V by 5 bases; bases with no gene match: 11. The germline V gene has CDR1 MNHNY and CDR2 SVGAGI (reference sequence). The CDR3 loop spans 18 amino acids. CDR3 residues: CASSPQPGRAPNTGELFF. CDR3 in DNA: TGTGCCAGCAGTCCCCAGCCCGGGAGGGCCCCGAACACCGGGGAGCTGTTTTTT.

The chain couples TRBV9 to TRBJ1-1; D is undetermined. Trimming removed 1 base from V and 3 bases from J, with 10 bases in between. CDR1 and CDR2 from the germline V gene are SGDLS and YYNGEE. CDR3 length: 14 amino acids. The CDR3 nucleotides are TGTGCCAGCAGCGTAAACTACGGGGACACTGAAGCTTTCTTT. This translates into CASSVNYGDTEAFF.

Remarks on this clone: Within the sample, other DNA sequences also encode this same CDR3. The chain joins TRBV7-9 to TRBJ2-7; 8 bases align to TRBD1. Trimming removed 5 bases from V and 2 bases from J; junction bases left unmatched: 5. This CDR3 is 14 amino acids long. CDR1 and CDR2 from the germline V gene are SEHNR and FQNEAQ (reference sequence). CDR3 DNA: TGTGCCAGCAGCCCCCGGACAGGGACCTACGAGCAGTACTTC. Encoded protein: CASSPRTGTYEQYF.

The rearrangement joins TRBV5-1 to TRBJ2-2, with 12 bases aligning to TRBD2. The CDR3 consists of 16 residues. Trimming cost V 3 bases and J 7 bases; bases outside gene matches: 7. The germline CDR1 and CDR2 sequences are SGHRS and YFSETQ. The CDR3 sequence is CASSSLAGGIGGELFF. CDR3 coding DNA: TGCGCCAGCAGCTCACTAGCGGGAGGTATAGGCGGGGAGCTGTTTTTT.

The genes are TRBV4-2 and TRBJ2-5; D might be TRBD2 (6 bases). This CDR3 has 13 amino acids. V lost 4 bases, J lost 2 bases, and 8 bases lay in between. From germline, CDR1 is LGHNA and CDR2 YNFKEQ. For the CDR3, the DNA is TGTGCCAGCAGCCTTAGCGGACAAGAGACCCAGTACTTC. Translating gives CASSLSGQETQYF.

V is TRBV7-9 and J is TRBJ1-6; maybe TRBD1 (5 bases). V was shortened by 4 bases and J by 4 bases, with 11 bases between the two germline ends. The CDR3 extends over 15 amino acids. Germline CDR1 is SEHNR and CDR2 is FQNEAQ (reference sequence). The CDR3 spells CASSSWKGYNSPLHF. CDR3 DNA: TGTGCCAGCAGCTCTTGGAAGGGGTATAATTCACCCCTCCACTTT.

This clone occurred a few times. The V gene is TRBV7-2, the J gene TRBJ2-7; D possibly corresponds to TRBD1 (5 bases). CDR3 length equals 16 residues. Germline CDR1 is SGHTA and CDR2 is FQGNSA. Trimming left V 1 base short and J 4 bases short, with 17 bases between. CDR3: CASSLVSLDKRYEQYF. CDR3 nucleotides: TGTGCCAGCAGCTTAGTGTCTCTGGACAAAAGGTACGAGCAGTACTTC. The full variable domain, its missing parts supplied by reference TRBV7-2 and TRBJ2-7, is GAGVSQSPSNKVTEKGKDVELRCDPISGHTALYWYRQSLGQGLEFLIYFQGNSAPDKSGLPSDRFSAERTGGSVSTLTIQRTQQEDSAVYLCASSLVSLDKRYEQYFGPGTRLTVT.

This clone was counted a single time. The CDR3 coding sequence is TGTGCCAGCCTGGGACTAGCGGGGACCGGGGAGCTGTTTTTT. It yields the protein CASLGLAGTGELFF. The chain is built from TRBV6-6 and TRBJ2-2, with 13 bases matching TRBD2. The CDR3 is 14 amino acids. Trimming at V came to 8 bases and at J to 5 bases, leaving 2 bases not matched to a gene. Germline loops: CDR1 MNHNY, CDR2 SVGAGI (reference sequence).

Here the CDR3 DNA reads TGTGCCAGCAGTGAAAGTGACAGAAGCACAGATACGCAGTATTTT. Its translation: CASSESDRSTDTQYF. V and J are TRBV6-1 and TRBJ2-3, with D possibly matching TRBD1 (5 bases). The CDR3 is made up of 15 amino acids. Deletions cut 2 bases from V and 0 bases from J, with 9 bases between. Germline V lookup: CDR1 MNHNS, CDR2 SASEGT.

The V gene is TRBV6-1, the J gene TRBJ1-2; D is uncertain. Germline values: CDR1 MNHNS, CDR2 SASEGT. The V and J ends lost 2 bases and 5 bases respectively, with 21 bases between them. This CDR3 is 17 amino acids long. The chain's CDR3 is CASSERPLFETRYGYTF. CDR3 bases: TGTGCCAGCAGTGAAAGGCCCTTGTTCGAGACCAGGTATGGCTACACCTTC.

This clone came up once. CDR3 sequence reads: CASRPGSGGESEQYF. The CDR3, as DNA: TGTGCCAGTAGGCCAGGGTCAGGGGGAGAGAGCGAGCAGTACTTC. The rearrangement joins TRBV19 to TRBJ2-7; 7 nucleotides agree with TRBD1. The length of the CDR3 is 15 residues. Germline V gene data show CDR1 as LNHDA and CDR2 as SQIVND (reference sequence). V shed 6 bases, J shed 6 bases, and the junction held 14 bases outside the gene matches.

This chain uses TRBV21-1 with TRBJ1-3; the table names TRBD1, a call not compared with the DNA. TRBV21-1 is flagged as a pseudogene. The CDR3 covers 16 residues. CDR3 in amino acids: CAIPGTGGISGNTIYF. The CDR3 DNA follows: TGTGCCATACCCGGGACAGGGGGCATCTCTGGAAACACCATATATTTT.